This passage covers 8 T cell receptor beta chains from one sample sequenced in a study of response to subunit inactivated influenza vaccine. MiXCR was run by TCRdb on the RT-PCR reads, yielding one entry per CDR3 protein. The sample has some 570,000 distinct CDR3 sequences; roughly 10% are singletons. This same sample was also part of a study on T cells expressing NK-cell markers. From that paper: TCR beta cDNA was made by 5'RACE template switching with UMIs.

The sequences come from PBMCs from blood, collected on the day of vaccination. The receptors were sampled from a man aged 50 to 59 who received an inactivated influenza vaccine.

The rearrangement uses TRBV5-1 and TRBJ1-2; D might be TRBD1 (5 bases). CDR1 is SGHRS, CDR2 YFSETQ, per germline. V was shortened by 4 bases and J by 0 bases, with 13 bases between the two germline ends. The CDR3 is made up of 15 amino acids. CDR3 DNA sequence: TGCGCCAGCAGCCAGGGACGGCAAGCTAACTATGGCTACACCTTC. Encoded protein: CASSQGRQANYGYTF.

This clonotype turned up a few times. This chain joins TRBV3-1 and TRBJ2-7, with D possibly called TRBD1 or TRBD2 (6 bases each). V was shortened by 6 bases and J by 1 base, with 16 bases between the two germline ends. The germline V gene encodes CDR1 LGHDT and CDR2 YNNKEL (reference sequence). This CDR3 region has 15 residues. DNA for the CDR3: TGTGCCAGCAGACCCGAACAAGGGGGGTCCTACGAGCAGTACTTC. It codes for CASRPEQGGSYEQYF.

The gene calls are TRBV28 and TRBJ2-3; 7 bases agree with TRBD2. V shed 2 bases and J 0 bases; nucleotides not matched to a gene: 8. Germline V gene data show CDR1 as MDHEN and CDR2 as SYDVKM. This CDR3 has 17 amino acids. CDR3 region: CASSLVGGPGSTDTQYF. The CDR3, as DNA: TGTGCCAGCAGTTTAGTGGGAGGGCCGGGTAGCACAGATACGCAGTATTTT.

This clonotype was detected many times. The chain joins TRBV6-1 to TRBJ2-1, with D possibly called TRBD1 or TRBD2 (5 bases each). Germline values: CDR1 MNHNS, CDR2 SASEGT. Trimming stripped 6 bases from V and 6 bases from J, with 18 bases between. The CDR3 has 15 amino acids. CDR3 DNA sequence: TGTGCCAGCAGACGGACCGGGACGGCGGGCAATGAGCAGTTCTTC. It specifies CASRRTGTAGNEQFF.

This rearrangement joins TRBV7-9 to TRBJ2-1; 7 bases line up with TRBD2. The CDR3 consists of 17 residues. Trimming took 1 base from V and 3 from J; bases not matched to a gene: 9. Germline V gene lookup returns CDR1 SEHNR and CDR2 FQNEAQ (reference sequence). The CDR3 DNA reads as TGTGCCAGCAGCTTAGGTCGGGGCGGGGGAAGCTACAATGAGCAGTTCTTC. Translation gives CASSLGRGGGSYNEQFF.

This clonotype was detected only a few times. The gene calls are TRBV10-3 and TRBJ2-5; 12 nucleotides agree with TRBD2. The trim removed 2 bases at V and 5 bases at J, leaving 21 bases unmatched. Germline V lookup: CDR1 ENHRY, CDR2 SYGVKD. The CDR3 is made up of 21 amino acids. This chain's CDR3 is CAISEPSSVALAGGSTETQYF. The CDR3 nucleotides read TGTGCCATCAGTGAGCCCTCATCTGTAGCACTAGCGGGGGGTTCGACGGAGACCCAGTACTTC.

This clonotype was counted only a few times. Here the CDR3 reads CASSFQRVDEQFF. In DNA, the CDR3 is TGTGCCAGCAGTTTCCAAAGGGTGGATGAGCAGTTCTTC. J is TRBJ2-1 and V is TRBV12-3 or TRBV12-4; D not resolved. The V end was cut by 3 bases, the J end by 8 bases, with 11 bases between. CDR3 size: 13 residues.

This clonotype was counted a few times. The chain employs TRBV7-2 and TRBJ2-7, with D possibly being TRBD1 or TRBD2 (5 bases each). Trimming took 4 bases from V and 3 from J, leaving 13 bases between them. The CDR3 totals 14 residues. Germline CDR1 SGHTA, CDR2 FQGNSA. CDR3 bases: TGTGCCAGCAGCTCGAGGGGCGGGTTCTACGAGCAGTACTTC. Translated, it gives CASSSRGGFYEQYF.